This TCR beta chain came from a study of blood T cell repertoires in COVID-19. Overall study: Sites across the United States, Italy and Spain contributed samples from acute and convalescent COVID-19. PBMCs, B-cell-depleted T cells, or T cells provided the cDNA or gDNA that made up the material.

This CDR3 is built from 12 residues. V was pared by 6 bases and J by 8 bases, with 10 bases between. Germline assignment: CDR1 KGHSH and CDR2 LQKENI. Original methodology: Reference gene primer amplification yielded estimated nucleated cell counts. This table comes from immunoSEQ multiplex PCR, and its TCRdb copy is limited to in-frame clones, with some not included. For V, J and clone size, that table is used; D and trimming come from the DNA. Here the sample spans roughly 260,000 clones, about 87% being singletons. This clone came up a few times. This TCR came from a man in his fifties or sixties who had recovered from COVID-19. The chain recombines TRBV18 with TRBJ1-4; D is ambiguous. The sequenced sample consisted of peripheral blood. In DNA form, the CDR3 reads TGTGCCAGCTCCCCCGTGAGAGAAAAACTGTTTTTT. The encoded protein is CASSPVREKLFF.